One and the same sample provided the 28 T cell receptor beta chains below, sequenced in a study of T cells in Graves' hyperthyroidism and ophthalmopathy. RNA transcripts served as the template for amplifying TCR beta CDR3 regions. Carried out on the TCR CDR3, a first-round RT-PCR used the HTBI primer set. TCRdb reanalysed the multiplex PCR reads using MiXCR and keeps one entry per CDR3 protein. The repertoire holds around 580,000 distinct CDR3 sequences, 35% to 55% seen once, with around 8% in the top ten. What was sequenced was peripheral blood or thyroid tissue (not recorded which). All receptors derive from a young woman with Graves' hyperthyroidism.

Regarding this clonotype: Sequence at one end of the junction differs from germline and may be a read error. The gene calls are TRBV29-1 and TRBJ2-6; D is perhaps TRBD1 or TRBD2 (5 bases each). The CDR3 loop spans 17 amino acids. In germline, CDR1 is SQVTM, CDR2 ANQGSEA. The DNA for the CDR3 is TGCGGCGTTGAAGAACTAGGGACGGACTCTGGGGCCAACGTCCTGACTTTC. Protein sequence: CGVEELGTDSGANVLTF.

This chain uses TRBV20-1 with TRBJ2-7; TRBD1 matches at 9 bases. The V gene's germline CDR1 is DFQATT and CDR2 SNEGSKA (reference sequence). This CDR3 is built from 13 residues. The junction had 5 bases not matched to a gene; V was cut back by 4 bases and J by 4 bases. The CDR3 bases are TGCAGTGCTACCGGGACAGGGCCGTACGAGCAGTACTTC. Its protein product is CSATGTGPYEQYF.

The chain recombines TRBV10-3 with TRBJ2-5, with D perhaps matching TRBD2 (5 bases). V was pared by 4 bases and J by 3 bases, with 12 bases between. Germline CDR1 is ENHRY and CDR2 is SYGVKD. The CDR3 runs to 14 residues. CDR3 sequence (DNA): TGTGCCATCAGTGGAGTCGAGGGAAAAGAGACCCAGTACTTC. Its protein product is CAISGVEGKETQYF.

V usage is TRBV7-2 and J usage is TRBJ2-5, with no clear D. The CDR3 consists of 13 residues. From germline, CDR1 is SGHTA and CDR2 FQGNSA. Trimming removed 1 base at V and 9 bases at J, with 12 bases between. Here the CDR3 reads CASSLEGWQPQYF. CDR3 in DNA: TGTGCCAGCAGCTTAGAGGGTTGGCAGCCCCAGTACTTC.

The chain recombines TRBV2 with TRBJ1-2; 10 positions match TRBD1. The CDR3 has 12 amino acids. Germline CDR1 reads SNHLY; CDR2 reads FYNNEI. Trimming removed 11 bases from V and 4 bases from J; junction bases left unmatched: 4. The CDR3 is CAAGQGGYGYTF. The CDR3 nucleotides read TGTGCCGCCGGACAGGGGGGCTATGGCTACACCTTC.

CDR3 sequence reads: CASSSPGQPKETQYF. The CDR3 region has the DNA TGTGCCAGCAGTTCCCCGGGACAGCCGAAAGAGACCCAGTACTTC. This chain links TRBV6-1 with TRBJ2-5; 7 nucleotides agree with TRBD1. The J segment lost 3 bases and the V segment lost 5 bases, leaving 9 bases of the junction unmatched. The CDR3 length is 15 residues. Germline CDR1 is MNHNS and CDR2 is SASEGT.

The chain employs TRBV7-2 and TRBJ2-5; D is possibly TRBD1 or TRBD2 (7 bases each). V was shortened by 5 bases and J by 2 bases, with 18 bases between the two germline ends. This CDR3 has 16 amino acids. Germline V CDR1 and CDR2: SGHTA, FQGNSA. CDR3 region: CASSQGVGGEQETQYF. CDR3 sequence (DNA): TGTGCCAGCAGCCAGGGGGTTGGGGGGGAACAAGAGACCCAGTACTTC.

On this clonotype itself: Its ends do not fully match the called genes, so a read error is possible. CDR3 in amino acids: CAISSRGSNQPQHF. Here the CDR3 DNA reads TGTGCCATCAGTTCCAGGGGGAGCAATCAGCCCCAGCATTTT. The chain combines TRBV27 with TRBJ1-5; 7 nucleotides agree with TRBD1. The CDR3 length is 14 residues. Looked up from germline, CDR1 is MNHEY and CDR2 is SMNVEV (reference sequence).

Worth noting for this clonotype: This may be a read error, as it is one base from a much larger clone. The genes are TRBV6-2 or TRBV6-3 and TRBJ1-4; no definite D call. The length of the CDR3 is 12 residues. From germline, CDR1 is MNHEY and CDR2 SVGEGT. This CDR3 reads CAGSYNPEKLFF. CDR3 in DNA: TGTGCCGGCAGTTATAATCCTGAAAAACTGTTTTTT.

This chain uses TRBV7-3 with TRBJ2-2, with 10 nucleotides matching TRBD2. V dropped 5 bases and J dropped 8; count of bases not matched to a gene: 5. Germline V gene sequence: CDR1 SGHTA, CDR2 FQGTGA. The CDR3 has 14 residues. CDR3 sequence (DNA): TGTGCCAGCAGCCCAAGGGGACTAGCGGGGGAGCTGTTTTTT. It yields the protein CASSPRGLAGELFF.

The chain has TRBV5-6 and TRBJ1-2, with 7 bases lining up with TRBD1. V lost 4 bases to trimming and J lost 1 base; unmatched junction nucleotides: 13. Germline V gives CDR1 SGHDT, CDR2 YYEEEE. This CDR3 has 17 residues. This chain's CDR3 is CASSLGDSTQFNYGYTF. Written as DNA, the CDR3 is TGTGCCAGCAGCCTGGGGGACAGTACGCAATTTAACTATGGCTACACCTTC.

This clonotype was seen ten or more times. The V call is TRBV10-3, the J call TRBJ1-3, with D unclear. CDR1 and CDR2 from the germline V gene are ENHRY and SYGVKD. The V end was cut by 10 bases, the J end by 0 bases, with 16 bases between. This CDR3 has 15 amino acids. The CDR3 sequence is CATGESAYSGNTIYF. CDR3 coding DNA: TGTGCCACCGGGGAGTCCGCCTACTCTGGAAACACCATATATTTT.

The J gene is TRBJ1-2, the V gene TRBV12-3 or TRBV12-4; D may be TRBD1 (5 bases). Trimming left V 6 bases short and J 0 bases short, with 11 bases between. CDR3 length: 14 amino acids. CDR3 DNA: TGTGCCAGCAGCCCCTGGGGGTCTAACTATGGCTACACCTTC. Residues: CASSPWGSNYGYTF.

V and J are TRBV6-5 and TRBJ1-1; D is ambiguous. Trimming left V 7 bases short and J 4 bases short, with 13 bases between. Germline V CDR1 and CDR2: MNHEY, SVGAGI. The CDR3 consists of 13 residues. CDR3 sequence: CASIPGKGTEAFF. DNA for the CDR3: TGTGCCAGCATACCGGGGAAGGGCACTGAAGCTTTCTTT.

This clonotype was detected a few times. DNA for the CDR3: TGTGCCAGCAGTCCGTACCCCCAGGGTTTCTACGAGCAGTACTTC. Its translation is CASSPYPQGFYEQYF. The rearrangement uses TRBV27 and TRBJ2-7; TRBD1 is a possible D gene (5 bases). This CDR3 comprises 15 residues. With 5 bases removed from V and 3 bases from J, the gap between germline ends came to 17 bases. Germline lookup yields CDR1 MNHEY and CDR2 SMNVEV (reference sequence).

The CDR3 DNA reads as TGTGCCAGCCGGGTAGAGACTGAGACTGAAGCTTTCTTT. Amino acid sequence: CASRVETETEAFF. This rearrangement joins TRBV25-1 to TRBJ1-1; D is unresolved. CDR3 length equals 13 residues. V lost 8 bases to trimming and J lost 5 bases, with 15 bases between them. Germline CDR1 reads MGHDK; CDR2 reads SYGVNS.

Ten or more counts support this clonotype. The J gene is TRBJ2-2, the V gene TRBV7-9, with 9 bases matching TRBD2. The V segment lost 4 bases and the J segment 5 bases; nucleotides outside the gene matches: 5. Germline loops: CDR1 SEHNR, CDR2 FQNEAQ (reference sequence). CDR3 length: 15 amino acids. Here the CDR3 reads CASSSGLAGTGELFF. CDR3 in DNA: TGTGCCAGCAGCTCGGGACTAGCCGGGACCGGGGAGCTGTTTTTT.

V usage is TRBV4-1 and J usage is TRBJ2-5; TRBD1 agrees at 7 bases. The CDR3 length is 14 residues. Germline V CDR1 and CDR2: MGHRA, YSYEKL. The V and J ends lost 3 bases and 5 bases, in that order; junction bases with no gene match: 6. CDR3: CASSQDDRAETQYF. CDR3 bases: TGCGCCAGCAGCCAGGATGACAGGGCGGAGACCCAGTACTTC.

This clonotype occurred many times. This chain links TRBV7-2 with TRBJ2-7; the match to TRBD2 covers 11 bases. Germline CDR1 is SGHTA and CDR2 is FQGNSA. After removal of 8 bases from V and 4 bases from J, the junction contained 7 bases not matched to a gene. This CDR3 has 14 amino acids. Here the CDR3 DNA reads TGTGCCAGCCGTGGGACTAGCGGATTATACGAGCAGTACTTC. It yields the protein CASRGTSGLYEQYF. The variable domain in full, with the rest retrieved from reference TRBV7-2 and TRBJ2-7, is GAGVSQSPSNKVTEKGKDVELRCDPISGHTALYWYRQSLGQGLEFLIYFQGNSAPDKSGLPSDRFSAERTGGSVSTLTIQRTQQEDSAVYLCASRGTSGLYEQYFGPGTRLTVT.

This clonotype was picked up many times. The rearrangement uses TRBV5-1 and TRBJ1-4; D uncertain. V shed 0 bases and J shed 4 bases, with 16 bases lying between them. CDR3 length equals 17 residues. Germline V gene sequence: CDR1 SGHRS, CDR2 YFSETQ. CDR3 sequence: CASSLGPRGSINEKLFF. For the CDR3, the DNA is TGCGCCAGCAGCTTGGGTCCTCGGGGAAGCATTAATGAAAAACTGTTTTTT.

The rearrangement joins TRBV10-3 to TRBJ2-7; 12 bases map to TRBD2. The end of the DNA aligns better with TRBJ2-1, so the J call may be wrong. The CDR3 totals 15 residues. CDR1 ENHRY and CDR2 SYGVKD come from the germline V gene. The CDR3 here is CASRSRTSGIDEQFF. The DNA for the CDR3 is TGTGCCAGCAGATCCCGGACTAGCGGGATAGATGAGCAGTTCTTC.

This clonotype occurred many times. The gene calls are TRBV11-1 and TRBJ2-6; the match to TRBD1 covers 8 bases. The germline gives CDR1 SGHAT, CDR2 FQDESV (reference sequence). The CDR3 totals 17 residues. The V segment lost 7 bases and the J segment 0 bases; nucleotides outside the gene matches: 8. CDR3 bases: TGTGCCAGCAACACCGGGACAGGCCTCTCTGGGGCCAACGTCCTGACTTTC. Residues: CASNTGTGLSGANVLTF.

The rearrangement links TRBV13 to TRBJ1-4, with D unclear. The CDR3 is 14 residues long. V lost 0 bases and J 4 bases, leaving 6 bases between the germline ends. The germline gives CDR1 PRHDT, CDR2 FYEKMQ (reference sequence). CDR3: CASSLGPVNEKLFF. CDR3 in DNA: TGTGCCAGCAGCTTAGGGCCTGTTAATGAAAAACTGTTTTTT.

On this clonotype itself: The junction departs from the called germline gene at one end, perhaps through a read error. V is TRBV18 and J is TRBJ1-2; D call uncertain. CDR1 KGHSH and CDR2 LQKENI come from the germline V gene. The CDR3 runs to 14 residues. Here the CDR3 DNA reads TGTGCCAGCTCACCTTCTTTTGGGAACTATGGCCACACCTTC. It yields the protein CASSPSFGNYGHTF.

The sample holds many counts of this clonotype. Here the CDR3 reads CASKRQNTGELFF. The CDR3, as DNA: TGTGCCAGCAAGCGACAAAACACCGGGGAGCTGTTTTTT. The rearrangement uses TRBV2 and TRBJ2-2, with no clear D. The V and J ends lost 7 bases and 2 bases respectively, with 8 bases between them. Germline assignment: CDR1 SNHLY and CDR2 FYNNEI. The CDR3 runs 13 residues. The full variable domain, rest sourced from reference TRBV2 and TRBJ2-2, is EPEVTQTPSHQVTQMGQEVILRCVPISNHLYFYWYRQILGQKVEFLVSFYNNEISEKSEIFDDQFSVERPDGSNFTLKIRSTKLEDSAMYFCASKRQNTGELFFGEGSRLTVL.

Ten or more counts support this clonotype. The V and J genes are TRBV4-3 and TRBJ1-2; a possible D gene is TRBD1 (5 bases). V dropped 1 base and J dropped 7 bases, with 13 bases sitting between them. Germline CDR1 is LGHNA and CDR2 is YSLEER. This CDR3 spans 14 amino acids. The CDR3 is CASSQVTSGSGYTF. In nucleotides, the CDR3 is TGCGCCAGCAGCCAAGTCACCTCAGGGTCTGGCTACACCTTC.

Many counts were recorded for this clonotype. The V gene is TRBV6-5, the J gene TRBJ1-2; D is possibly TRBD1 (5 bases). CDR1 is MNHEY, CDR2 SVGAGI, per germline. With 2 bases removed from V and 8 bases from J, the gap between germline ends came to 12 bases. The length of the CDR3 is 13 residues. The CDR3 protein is CASSYGGVGGYTF. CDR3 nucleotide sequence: TGTGCCAGCAGTTACGGAGGGGTGGGGGGCTACACCTTC.

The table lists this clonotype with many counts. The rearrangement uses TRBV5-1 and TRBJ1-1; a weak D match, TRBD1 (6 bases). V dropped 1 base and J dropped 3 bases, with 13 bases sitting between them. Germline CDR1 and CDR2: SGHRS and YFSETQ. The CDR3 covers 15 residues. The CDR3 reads CASSLPGAGDTEAFF. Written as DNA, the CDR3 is TGCGCCAGCAGCTTGCCCGGGGCAGGGGACACTGAAGCTTTCTTT.